This is a list of T cell receptor beta chains from one sample in a study of monozygotic twins with inflammatory bowel disease. TCRdb derives one entry per CDR3 protein from the 5' RACE reads, leaving out DNA. This sample's clone table lists about 160,000 distinct CDR3 sequences. The sequenced sample consisted of blood. These receptor sequences come from a human donor with ulcerative colitis or Crohn's disease, or a healthy co-twin of an affected twin (not recorded which). CDR3s include the opening cysteine and the closing phenylalanine or tryptophan.

>TRBV9|TRBJ2-2|13
CASSPEVFGELFF
>TRBV25-1|TRBJ2-5|18
CASSFAGTSVGPQETQYF
>TRBV2|TRBJ2-7|16
CASSGKASGSSYEQYF
>TRBV10-3|TRBJ1-2|12
CAISNPNYGYTF
>TRBV27|TRBJ1-1|14
CASSQRDRGAEAFF
>TRBV5-1|TRBJ1-1|14
CASSLGQGRPEAFF
>TRBV12-3/TRBV12-4|TRBJ2-1|14
CASSGVAGSDEQFF
>TRBV24-1|TRBJ2-1|18
CATSDSTGTSGRPNEQFF
>TRBV28|TRBJ2-5|13
CASTPVVKETQYF
>TRBV27|TRBJ2-1|14
CASSPGTSGVEQFF
>TRBV18|TRBJ1-1|16
CASSPRGLLEDTEAFF
>TRBV15|TRBJ1-3|15
CATSTVTGAGNTIYF
>TRBV5-1|TRBJ2-3|19
CASSKGLAGGPSSTDTQYF
>TRBV7-3|TRBJ1-1|14
CASSLRDGNTEAFF
>TRBV20-1|TRBJ2-4|18
CSAREGTPDGRHKNIQYF
>TRBV4-2|TRBJ2-3|17
CASSQELAGTTGDTQYF
>TRBV5-5|TRBJ1-2|14
CASSLEVTNYGYTF
>TRBV29-1|TRBJ1-3|12
CSAGNREVAIYF
>TRBV2|TRBJ2-1|15
CASSEVRTGRNEQFF
>TRBV24-1|TRBJ2-1|16
CATSEFRFGGANEQFF
>TRBV5-1|TRBJ1-1|14
CASSHGQARTEAFF
>TRBV7-7|TRBJ2-7|13
CASSLGSNYEQYF